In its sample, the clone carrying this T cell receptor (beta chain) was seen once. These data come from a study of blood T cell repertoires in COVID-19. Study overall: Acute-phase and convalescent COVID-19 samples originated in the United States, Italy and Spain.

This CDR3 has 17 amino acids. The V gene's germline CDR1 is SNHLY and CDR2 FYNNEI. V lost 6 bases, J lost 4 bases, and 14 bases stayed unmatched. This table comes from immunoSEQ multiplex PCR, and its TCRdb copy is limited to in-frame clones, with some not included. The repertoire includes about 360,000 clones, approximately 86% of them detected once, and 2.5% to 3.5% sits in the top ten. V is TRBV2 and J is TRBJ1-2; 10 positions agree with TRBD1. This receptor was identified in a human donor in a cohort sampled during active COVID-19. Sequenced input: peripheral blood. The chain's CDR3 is CASRAGQGRGGGYGYTF. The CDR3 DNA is TGTGCCAGCAGGGCGGGACAGGGGCGAGGGGGTGGCTATGGCTACACCTTC.